The 20 T cell receptor beta chains given below trace back to one sample, sequenced in a study of T cell responses to AZD1222 COVID-19 vaccine. Method: immunoSEQ multiplex PCR; TCRdb's copy keeps in-frame clones and lacks some. The data hold about 130,000 clones, with about 89% observed a single time. The source material was peripheral blood, sampled on day 0 of AZD1222 vaccination. The receptors here all came from an adult in good health.

This chain links TRBV11-3 with TRBJ2-1, with D hard to call. V dropped 1 base and J dropped 5 bases, with 9 bases sitting between them. Germline loops: CDR1 SGHNT, CDR2 YENEEA. The CDR3 runs to 14 residues. CDR3 DNA sequence: TGTGCCAGCAGCTTAGGCAGTCGGGACAATGAGCAGTTCTTC. Protein product: CASSLGSRDNEQFF.

V gene TRBV30 combines with J gene TRBJ2-7; perhaps D is TRBD1 or TRBD2 (6 bases each). Germline assignment: CDR1 GTSNPN and CDR2 SVGIG (reference sequence). The CDR3 extends over 13 amino acids. V gave up 4 bases and J gave up 7 bases, with 17 bases separating them. CDR3 DNA: TGTGCCTGGACAGGGCAACAGGGACTTGAGCAGTACTTC. Residues: CAWTGQQGLEQYF.

The rearrangement links TRBV19 to TRBJ2-3; 9 bases line up with TRBD2. The ends lost 3 bases at V and 6 bases at J; junction bases unmatched: 7. The CDR3 sequence is 15 residues long. Germline V lookup: CDR1 LNHDA, CDR2 SQIVND (reference sequence). DNA for the CDR3: TGTGCCAGTAGTATTTCTAGCGGGGTGGCGGATACGCAGTATTTT. This sequence encodes CASSISSGVADTQYF. The whole variable domain, filled in from reference TRBV19 and TRBJ2-3, reads DGGITQSPKYLFRKEGQNVTLSCEQNLNHDAMYWYRQDPGQGLRLIYYSQIVNDFQKGDIAEGYSVSREKKESFPLTVTSAQKNPTAFYLCASSISSGVADTQYFGPGTRLTVL.

The gene calls are TRBV12-5 and TRBJ2-6, with D unclear. The germline V gene has CDR1 LGHNT and CDR2 FRNRAP. Between the trimmed V and J ends, which lost 5 bases and 1 base, there was a span of 12 bases. This CDR3 is built from 16 residues. CDR3 nucleotides: TGTGCTAGTGGTCCCAAGTGGGAATCTGGGGCCAACGTCCTGACTTTC. This sequence encodes CASGPKWESGANVLTF.

The rearrangement joins TRBV4-3 to TRBJ2-3, with TRBD2 as a possible D gene (6 bases). V lost 3 bases and J lost 0, with 16 bases in between. CDR3 length equals 17 residues. Germline assignment: CDR1 LGHNA and CDR2 YSLEER. The CDR3 nucleotides are TGCGCCAGCAGCCAGGGACCCGGTGGGGGGAGCACAGATACGCAGTATTTT. It encodes CASSQGPGGGSTDTQYF.

The chain is built from TRBV18 and TRBJ2-7; D gene unclear. The CDR3 is 14 amino acids. Trimming removed 6 bases from V and 1 base from J, with 13 bases in between. In germline, CDR1 is KGHSH, CDR2 LQKENI. Here the CDR3 reads CASSGLQASYEQYF. In DNA form, the CDR3 reads TGTGCCAGCTCCGGGTTGCAGGCATCCTACGAGCAGTACTTC.

The V call is TRBV19, the J call TRBJ2-7; TRBD2 might be the D (6 bases). Germline CDR1 and CDR2: LNHDA and SQIVND (reference sequence). V gave up 1 base and J gave up 2 bases, with 15 bases separating them. This CDR3 is 16 amino acids long. CDR3 amino acids: CASSIAGRDLTYEQYF. CDR3 bases: TGTGCCAGTAGTATAGCCGGGCGGGACCTAACCTACGAGCAGTACTTC.

J is TRBJ2-2 and V is TRBV5-8; D perhaps matches TRBD1 (6 bases). Germline CDR1 reads SGHTS; CDR2 reads YDEGEE. V was pared by 5 bases and J by 5 bases, with 13 bases between. CDR3 length: 14 amino acids. The CDR3 protein is CASRNRAGTGELFF. The CDR3 DNA sequence: TGTGCCAGCAGAAACAGGGCTGGGACCGGGGAGCTGTTTTTT.

This chain uses TRBV27 with TRBJ1-1; D gene unclear. The germline V gene has CDR1 MNHEY and CDR2 SMNVEV (reference sequence). The CDR3 length is 12 residues. V lost 6 bases and J 7 bases, leaving 12 bases between the germline ends. The CDR3 region is CASSSSIHEAFF. CDR3 nucleotide sequence: TGTGCCAGCAGCTCCAGCATACATGAAGCTTTCTTT.

The chain carries TRBV6-5 and TRBJ2-3; 7 nucleotides agree with TRBD1. There are 15 residues in the CDR3. Germline lookup yields CDR1 MNHEY and CDR2 SVGAGI. The ends lost 8 bases at V and 5 bases at J; junction bases unmatched: 13. This CDR3 reads CASGTWGNRGDTQYF. The CDR3 nucleotides are TGTGCCAGCGGCACCTGGGGCAACAGGGGAGATACGCAGTATTTT.

The chain joins TRBV4-2 to TRBJ2-2; D is possibly TRBD2 (6 bases). Between the trimmed V and J ends, which lost 2 bases and 0 bases, there was a span of 13 bases. Germline lookup yields CDR1 LGHNA and CDR2 YNFKEQ. The CDR3 has 17 residues. This CDR3 is CASSQPRGGANTGELFF. DNA of the CDR3: TGTGCCAGCAGCCAACCTCGGGGCGGGGCGAACACCGGGGAGCTGTTTTTT.

The chain links TRBV30 to TRBJ1-6; D gene ambiguous. The CDR3 is made up of 11 amino acids. Trimming shortened V by 1 base and J by 9 bases, and 4 bases separated the two germline ends. Germline CDR1 is GTSNPN and CDR2 is SVGIG (reference sequence). Here the CDR3 DNA reads TGTGCCTGGAGTGAGGCTTCACCCCTCCACTTT. This codes for CAWSEASPLHF.

This chain joins TRBV3-1 (or the pseudogene TRBV3-2) and TRBJ1-2; perhaps TRBD1 as D (6 bases). This CDR3 has 13 amino acids. Trimming took off 4 bases at V and 3 bases at J, with 9 bases between the two ends. Germline-derived CDR1 and CDR2 are LGHDT and YNNKEL (reference sequence). The CDR3 spells CASSPGQHYGYTF. CDR3 nucleotides: TGTGCCAGCAGCCCCGGACAGCACTATGGCTACACCTTC.

The rearrangement joins TRBV6-5 to TRBJ1-2; D unclear. Trimming took off 4 bases at V and 3 bases at J, with 15 bases between the two ends. The CDR3 loop spans 15 amino acids. The germline CDR1 and CDR2 sequences are MNHEY and SVGAGI. DNA for the CDR3: TGTGCCAGCAGTTCCCGGGTGATTTTTGACTATGGCTACACCTTC. Translation gives CASSSRVIFDYGYTF.

The chain couples TRBV21-1 to TRBJ1-3. TRBV21-1 is marked as a pseudogene. The CDR3 sequence is 17 residues long. The CDR3 DNA sequence: TGTGCCAGCAGCCCCAAGTCAGGGAGTGAACCTGGAAACACCATATATTTT. Translation: CASSPKSGSEPGNTIYF.

The rearrangement links TRBV24-1 to TRBJ1-4; D unclear. Germline lookup yields CDR1 KGHDR and CDR2 SFDVKD. There are 18 residues in the CDR3. Trimming removed 9 bases from V and 0 bases from J, with 22 bases in between. As DNA, the CDR3 is TGTGCCACCGACGAGCAAGAGTCGTCCCGTGCAACTAATGAAAAACTGTTTTTT. Its translation: CATDEQESSRATNEKLFF.

The rearrangement joins TRBV9 to TRBJ1-3; D remains unclear. CDR3 length: 14 amino acids. The V end lost 3 bases, the J end lost 4 bases, and 11 bases lay between the germline ends. CDR1 is SGDLS, CDR2 YYNGEE, per germline. The CDR3 DNA reads as TGTGCCAGCAGCGGAGGAGATTTGGGAAACACCATATATTTT. Its translation is CASSGGDLGNTIYF.

The V and J genes are TRBV4-2 and TRBJ2-3; tentatively, D is TRBD1 (5 bases). Germline CDR1 is LGHNA and CDR2 is YNFKEQ. V dropped 4 bases and J dropped 2 bases, with 13 bases sitting between them. CDR3 size: 15 residues. The CDR3 protein is CASSPTDFTTDTQYF. CDR3 bases: TGTGCCAGCAGCCCGACAGATTTTACCACAGATACGCAGTATTTT.

CDR3 coding DNA: TGTGCTAGTGCCACGGGACGTTTGAACACTGAAGCTTTCTTT. Translating gives CASATGRLNTEAFF. The chain carries TRBV12-5 and TRBJ1-1; D perhaps matches TRBD1 (5 bases). V was clipped by 7 bases and J by 0 bases, with 12 bases between them. The CDR3 runs 14 residues. Germline CDR1 and CDR2: LGHNT and FRNRAP.

This chain connects TRBV2 to TRBJ1-2; no clear D gene. There are 12 residues in the CDR3. The V and J ends lost 3 bases and 4 bases respectively, with 6 bases between them. Germline V gene data show CDR1 as SNHLY and CDR2 as FYNNEI. CDR3 region: CASSEKGYGYTF. CDR3 sequence (DNA): TGTGCCAGCAGTGAGAAGGGCTATGGCTACACCTTC.